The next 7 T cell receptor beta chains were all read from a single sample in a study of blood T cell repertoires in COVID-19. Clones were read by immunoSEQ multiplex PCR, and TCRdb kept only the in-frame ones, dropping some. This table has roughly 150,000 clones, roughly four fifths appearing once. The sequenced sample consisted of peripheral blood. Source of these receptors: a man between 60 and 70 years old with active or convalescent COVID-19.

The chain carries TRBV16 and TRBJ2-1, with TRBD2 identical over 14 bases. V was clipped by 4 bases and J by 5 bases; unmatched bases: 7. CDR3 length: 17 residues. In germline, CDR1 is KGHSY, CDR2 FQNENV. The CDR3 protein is CASSRPVGLAGDNEQFF. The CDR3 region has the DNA TGTGCCAGCAGCCGTCCTGTGGGACTAGCGGGGGACAATGAGCAGTTCTTC.

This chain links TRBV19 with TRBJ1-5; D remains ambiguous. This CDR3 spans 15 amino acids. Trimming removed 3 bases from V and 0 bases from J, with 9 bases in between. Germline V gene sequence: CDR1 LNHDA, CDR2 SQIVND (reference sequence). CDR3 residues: CASSIASLSNQPQHF. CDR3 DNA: TGTGCCAGTAGTATTGCAAGCCTTAGCAATCAGCCCCAGCATTTT.

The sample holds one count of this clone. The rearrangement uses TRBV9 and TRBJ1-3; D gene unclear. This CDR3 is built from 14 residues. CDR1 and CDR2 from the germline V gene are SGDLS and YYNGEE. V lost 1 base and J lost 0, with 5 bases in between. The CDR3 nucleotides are TGTGCCAGCAGCGTATCTCGCTCTGGAAACACCATATATTTT. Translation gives CASSVSRSGNTIYF.

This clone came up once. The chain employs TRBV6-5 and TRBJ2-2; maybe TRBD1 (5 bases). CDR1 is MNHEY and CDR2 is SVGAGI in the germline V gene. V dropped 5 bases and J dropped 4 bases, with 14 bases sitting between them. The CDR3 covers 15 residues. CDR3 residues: CASSITPRGTGELFF. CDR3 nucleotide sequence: TGTGCCAGCAGTATTACCCCAAGGGGCACCGGGGAGCTGTTTTTT.

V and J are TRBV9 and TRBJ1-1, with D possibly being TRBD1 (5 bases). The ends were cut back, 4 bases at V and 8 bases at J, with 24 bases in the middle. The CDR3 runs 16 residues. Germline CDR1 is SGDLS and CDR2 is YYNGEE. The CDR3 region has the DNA TGTGCCAGCAGCCCGGGCGGGAGGGGCATTACACCGGAAGCTTTCTTT. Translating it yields CASSPGGRGITPEAFF.

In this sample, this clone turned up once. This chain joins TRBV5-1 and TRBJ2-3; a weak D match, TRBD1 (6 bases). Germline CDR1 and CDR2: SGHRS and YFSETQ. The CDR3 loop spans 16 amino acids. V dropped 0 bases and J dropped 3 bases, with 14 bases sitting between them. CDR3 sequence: CASSLGQGTRTDTQYF. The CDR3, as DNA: TGCGCCAGCAGCTTGGGGCAGGGGACGAGAACAGATACGCAGTATTTT.

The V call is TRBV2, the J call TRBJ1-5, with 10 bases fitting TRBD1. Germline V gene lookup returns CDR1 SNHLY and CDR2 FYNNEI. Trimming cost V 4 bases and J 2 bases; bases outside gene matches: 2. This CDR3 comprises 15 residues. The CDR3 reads CASSAGQGRNQPQHF. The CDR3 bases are TGTGCCAGCAGTGCGGGACAGGGGCGCAATCAGCCCCAGCATTTT.